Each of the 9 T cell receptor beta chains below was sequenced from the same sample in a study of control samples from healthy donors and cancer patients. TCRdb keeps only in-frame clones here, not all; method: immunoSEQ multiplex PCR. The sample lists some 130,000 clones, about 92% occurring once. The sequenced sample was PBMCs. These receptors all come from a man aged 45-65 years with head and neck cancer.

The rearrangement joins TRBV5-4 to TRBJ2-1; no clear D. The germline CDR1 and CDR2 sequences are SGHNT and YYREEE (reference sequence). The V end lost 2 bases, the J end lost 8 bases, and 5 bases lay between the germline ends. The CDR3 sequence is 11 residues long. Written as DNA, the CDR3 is TGTGCCAGCAGCTTTGAGGATGAGCAGTTCTTC. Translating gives CASSFEDEQFF.

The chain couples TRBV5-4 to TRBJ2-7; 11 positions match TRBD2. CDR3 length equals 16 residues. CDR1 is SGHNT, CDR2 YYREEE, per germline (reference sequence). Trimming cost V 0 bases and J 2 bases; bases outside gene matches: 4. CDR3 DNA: TGTGCCAGCAGCTTGGGGTCGACTAGCGGGGCCTACGAGCAGTACTTC. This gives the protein CASSLGSTSGAYEQYF.

The CDR3 sequence is CASSPLPPGVGTEAFF. The CDR3 bases are TGTGCCAGCAGTCCTCTACCCCCAGGGGTGGGCACTGAAGCTTTCTTT. The chain is built from TRBV6-6 and TRBJ1-1; D is perhaps TRBD1 (6 bases). V lost 5 bases to trimming and J lost 4 bases, with 20 bases between them. This CDR3 is 16 amino acids long. Germline V gives CDR1 MNHNY, CDR2 SVGAGI (reference sequence).

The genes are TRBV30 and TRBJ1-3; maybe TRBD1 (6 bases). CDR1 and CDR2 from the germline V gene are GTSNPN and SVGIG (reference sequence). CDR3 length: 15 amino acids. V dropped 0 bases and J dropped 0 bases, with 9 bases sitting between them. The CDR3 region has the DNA TGTGCCTGGAGTGTACAGGGCTACTCTGGAAACACCATATATTTT. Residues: CAWSVQGYSGNTIYF.

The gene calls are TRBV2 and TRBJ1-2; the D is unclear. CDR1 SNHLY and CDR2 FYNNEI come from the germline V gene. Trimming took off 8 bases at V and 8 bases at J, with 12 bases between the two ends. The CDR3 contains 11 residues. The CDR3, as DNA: TGTGCCAGCTTGCTTCATGGGGGCTACACCTTC. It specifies CASLLHGGYTF. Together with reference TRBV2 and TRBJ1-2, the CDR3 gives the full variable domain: EPEVTQTPSHQVTQMGQEVILRCVPISNHLYFYWYRQILGQKVEFLVSFYNNEISEKSEIFDDQFSVERPDGSNFTLKIRSTKLEDSAMYFCASLLHGGYTFGSGTRLTVV.

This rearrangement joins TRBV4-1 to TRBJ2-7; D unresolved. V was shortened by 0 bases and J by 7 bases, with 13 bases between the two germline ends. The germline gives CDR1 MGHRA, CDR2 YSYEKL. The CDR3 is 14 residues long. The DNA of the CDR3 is TGCGCCAGCAGCCAAGATTCCCTACAAGGGGAGCAGTACTTC. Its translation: CASSQDSLQGEQYF.

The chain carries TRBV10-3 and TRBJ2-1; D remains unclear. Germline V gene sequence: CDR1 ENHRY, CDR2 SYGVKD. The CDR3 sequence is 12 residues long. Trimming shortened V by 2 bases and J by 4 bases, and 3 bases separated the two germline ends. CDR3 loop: CAISELYNEQFF. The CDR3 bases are TGTGCCATCAGTGAGCTGTACAATGAGCAGTTCTTC.

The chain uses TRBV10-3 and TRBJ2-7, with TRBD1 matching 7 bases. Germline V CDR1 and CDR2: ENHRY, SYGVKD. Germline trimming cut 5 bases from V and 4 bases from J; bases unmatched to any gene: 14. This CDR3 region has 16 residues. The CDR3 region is CAISPSEGQTKYEQYF. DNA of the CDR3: TGTGCCATCAGTCCTTCTGAGGGACAGACTAAATACGAGCAGTACTTC.

The CDR3 bases are TGTGCCAGCAGCTCCCCGACAGGACGCACCGGGGAGCTGTTTTTT. Residues: CASSSPTGRTGELFF. The chain recombines TRBV11-2 with TRBJ2-2, with a weak D call TRBD1 (6 bases). Trimming removed 4 bases from V and 4 bases from J, with 13 bases in between. Germline assignment: CDR1 SGHAT and CDR2 FQNNGV. The CDR3 is 15 residues long.